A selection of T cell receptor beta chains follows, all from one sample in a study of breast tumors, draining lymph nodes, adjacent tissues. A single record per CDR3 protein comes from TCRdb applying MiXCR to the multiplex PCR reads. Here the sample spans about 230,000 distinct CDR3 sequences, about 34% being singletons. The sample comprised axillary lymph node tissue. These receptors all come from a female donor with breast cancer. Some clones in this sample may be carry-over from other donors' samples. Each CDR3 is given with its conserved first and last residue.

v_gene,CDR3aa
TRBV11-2,CASSLVLEDNEQFF
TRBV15,CATSSQGLAVNEQFF
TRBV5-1,CASRDGTSGRAGETQYF
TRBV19,CASSETRRLLF
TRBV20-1,CSARGRGNTEAFF
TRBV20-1,CSAKLMSSYNEQFF
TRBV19,CASAGTGAYEQYF
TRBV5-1,CASNLDRVGEQYF
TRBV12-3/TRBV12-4,CASSSLAAGELFF
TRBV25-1,CASSARDGLADEQFF
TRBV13,CASSDTSGPGYEQYF
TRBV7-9,CASSFSGTGGVFTEAFF
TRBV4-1,CASSQVGTGQYGYTF
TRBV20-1,CSARGGSGANVLTF
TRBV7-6,CASSLGGSYAGELFF
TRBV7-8,CASSYGREVHNEQFF
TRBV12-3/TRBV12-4,CASSVFGSPLHF
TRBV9,CASSTSGRAGGELFF
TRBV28,CASNLAGGADTQYF
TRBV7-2,CASSLVETYEQYF
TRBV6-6,CASSYGGVVSGANVPTF
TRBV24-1,CATSGSGIYGYTF
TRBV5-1,CASSFAYIKNSPLHF
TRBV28,CASSDALAGVYEQYF
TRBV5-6,CASSSGTSLSTDTQYF
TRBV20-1,CSAGKRDTQYNEQFF
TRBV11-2,CASSPPPGETQYF
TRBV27,CASRPGGGSEKLFF
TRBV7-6,CASSLAGENTEAFF
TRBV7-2,CASIWGLLRRSNEQFF
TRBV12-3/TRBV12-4,CASSLGRLEQYF
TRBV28,CASSLPGSRPTDTQDF
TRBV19,CASRTAAGANYGYTF
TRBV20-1,CSASGQGGIYGYTF
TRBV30,CAWYSGRGNGYEQYF
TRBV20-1,CSASDSAGVSSYNEQFF
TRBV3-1,CASSQGNRLAGAETQYF
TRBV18,CASSPQEGYTF
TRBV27,CASRPYGTEAFF
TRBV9,CASSVSGYNEQFF
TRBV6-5,CASRSTSGVSEQFF
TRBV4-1,CASSQDLSLVYEQYF
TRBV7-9,CASSLYTSGSYTGELFF
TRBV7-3,CASSLGGRGRSSGANVLTF
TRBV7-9,CASSLAGTGGNVF
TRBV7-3,CASSLRRTSGEETQYF
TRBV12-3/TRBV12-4,CASRRGEDTGELFF
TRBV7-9,CASSSQTALGSYEQYF
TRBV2,CASNSLAASTDTQYF
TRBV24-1,CATSAGQGHNEQFF
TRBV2,CASRFPGTGPTGNTYNEQFF
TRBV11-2,CASSLGTSGYTIYF
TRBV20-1,CSASGPYNEQFF
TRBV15,CATSRGSGSSYEQYF
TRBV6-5,CASSHSGITDTQYF